Below are 25 T cell receptor beta chains sequenced from a single sample in a study of T cell responses to AZD1222 COVID-19 vaccine. This table comes from immunoSEQ multiplex PCR, and its TCRdb copy is limited to in-frame clones, with some not included. The sample gives roughly 180,000 clones, about 90% of which show up once; about 1.9% is in the top ten. Sequenced material: peripheral blood, taken 28 days after the second AZD1222 dose. Receptors originate from an adult who received the AZD1222 COVID-19 vaccine.

The chain joins TRBV28 to TRBJ2-2; perhaps TRBD1 as D (6 bases). The CDR3 runs to 16 residues. The ends were cut back, 4 bases at V and 0 bases at J, with 12 bases in the middle. CDR1 and CDR2 (germline): MDHEN, SYDVKM. The CDR3 region is CASSSGTLTNTGELFF. In DNA, the CDR3 is TGTGCCAGCAGTTCCGGGACACTGACGAACACCGGGGAGCTGTTTTTT. The full variable domain, its missing parts supplied by reference TRBV28 and TRBJ2-2, is DVKVTQSSRYLVKRTGEKVFLECVQDMDHENMFWYRQDPGLGLRLIYFSYDVKMKEKGDIPEGYSVSREKKERFSLILESASTNQTSMYLCASSSGTLTNTGELFFGEGSRLTVL.

The chain recombines TRBV7-2 with TRBJ2-1, with 8 bases identical to TRBD2. The V gene's germline CDR1 is SGHTA and CDR2 FQGNSA. The V segment lost 5 bases and the J segment 4 bases; nucleotides outside the gene matches: 10. This CDR3 contains 16 residues. The CDR3 spells CASSTLAGWTYNEQFF. The CDR3 coding sequence is TGTGCCAGCAGCACATTAGCGGGGTGGACTTACAATGAGCAGTTCTTC.

The chain links TRBV10-3 to TRBJ2-7; D gene uncertain. Between the trimmed V and J ends, which lost 0 bases and 3 bases, there was a span of 3 bases. CDR1 is ENHRY, CDR2 SYGVKD, per germline. This CDR3 is built from 12 residues. The CDR3 DNA reads as TGTGCCATCAGTGAGTCTGGCTACGAGCAGTACTTC. Amino acids: CAISESGYEQYF.

J is TRBJ1-1 and V is TRBV3-1 (or the pseudogene TRBV3-2), with D possibly TRBD1 on 5 matching bases. Trimming left V 4 bases short and J 1 base short, with 13 bases between. There are 15 residues in the CDR3. The germline CDR1 and CDR2 sequences are LGHDT and YNNKEL (reference sequence). Here the CDR3 DNA reads TGTGCCAGCAGCCTACTAAACAGGAGGAACACTGAAGCTTTCTTT. It encodes CASSLLNRRNTEAFF.

This sequence joins TRBV10-3 and TRBJ2-7; D ambiguous. This CDR3 has 11 amino acids. The germline V gene encodes CDR1 ENHRY and CDR2 SYGVKD. V lost 3 bases to trimming and J lost 6 bases, with 6 bases between them. CDR3: CAISELSEQYF. The DNA for the CDR3 is TGTGCCATCAGTGAATTGAGCGAGCAGTACTTC.

This clone was recorded only once. The chain links TRBV6-1 to TRBJ1-6; maybe TRBD1 (6 bases). The CDR3 is 18 residues long. V was pared by 4 bases and J by 9 bases, with 25 bases between. Looked up from germline, CDR1 is MNHNS and CDR2 is SASEGT. The CDR3 sequence: CASSGLQGAIRLGSPLHF. The CDR3 nucleotides read TGTGCCAGCAGTGGCCTACAGGGAGCAATTCGGTTAGGTTCACCCCTCCACTTT.

The rearrangement uses TRBV27 and TRBJ2-1, with 13 bases identical to TRBD2. With 4 bases clipped from V and 10 bases from J, the junction kept 7 bases outside the gene matches. The CDR3 extends over 15 amino acids. The V gene's germline CDR1 is MNHEY and CDR2 SMNVEV (reference sequence). CDR3 nucleotides: TGTGCCAGCAGTTCACTAGCGGGAGGGCCGGGGGAGCAGTTCTTC. It codes for CASSSLAGGPGEQFF.

The chain links TRBV7-9 to TRBJ1-6, with 7 bases matching TRBD1. With 4 bases clipped from V and 4 bases from J, the junction kept 7 bases outside the gene matches. Germline values: CDR1 SEHNR, CDR2 FQNEAQ (reference sequence). The CDR3 consists of 16 residues. CDR3 loop: CASSWDSFSYNSPLHF. DNA of the CDR3: TGTGCCAGCAGCTGGGACAGCTTCTCTTATAATTCACCCCTCCACTTT.

V and J are TRBV19 and TRBJ2-1; 8 nucleotides agree with TRBD1. Germline values: CDR1 LNHDA, CDR2 SQIVND (reference sequence). The CDR3 contains 15 residues. The ends lost 5 bases at V and 6 bases at J; junction bases unmatched: 9. This CDR3 is CASSPWTGLVNEQFF. The DNA for the CDR3 is TGTGCCAGTAGTCCATGGACAGGGTTGGTCAATGAGCAGTTCTTC. Full variable domain (outside the CDR3, taken from reference TRBV19 and TRBJ2-1): DGGITQSPKYLFRKEGQNVTLSCEQNLNHDAMYWYRQDPGQGLRLIYYSQIVNDFQKGDIAEGYSVSREKKESFPLTVTSAQKNPTAFYLCASSPWTGLVNEQFFGPGTRLTVL.

The rearrangement joins TRBV9 to TRBJ1-6, with 9 bases that match TRBD1. V lost 4 bases and J lost 10; bases outside the gene matches: 6. CDR3 length: 14 amino acids. Germline CDR1 and CDR2: SGDLS and YYNGEE. CDR3 in DNA: TGTGCCAGCAGCCAAGGACAGGGGAGGTCACCCCTCCACTTT. Amino acid sequence: CASSQGQGRSPLHF.

V is TRBV19 and J is TRBJ2-1; D is unclear. Germline V CDR1 and CDR2: LNHDA, SQIVND (reference sequence). V was cut by 4 bases and J by 2 bases, with 15 bases left in between. The CDR3 runs to 16 residues. The CDR3 DNA reads as TGTGCCAGTAGTAGGCTTCTGGCAACCGCCTACAATGAGCAGTTCTTC. Its protein product is CASSRLLATAYNEQFF.

This chain connects TRBV15 to TRBJ2-3, with 12 bases identical to TRBD1. The junction had 4 bases not matched to a gene; V was cut back by 1 base and J by 5 bases. The CDR3 contains 16 residues. Germline lookup yields CDR1 LNHNV and CDR2 YYDKDF (reference sequence). Here the CDR3 DNA reads TGTGCCACCAGCAGAGGGGACAGGGGGCTTCAAGATACGCAGTATTTT. It translates to CATSRGDRGLQDTQYF.

The chain couples TRBV6-5 to TRBJ1-3, with D perhaps matching TRBD1 (5 bases). Trimming shortened V by 6 bases and J by 4 bases, and 16 bases separated the two germline ends. Germline values: CDR1 MNHEY, CDR2 SVGAGI. The CDR3 is 15 amino acids. The CDR3 DNA sequence: TGTGCCAGCAGCGACTATAGGGGATCCGGAAACACCATATATTTT. Residues: CASSDYRGSGNTIYF.

The gene calls are TRBV5-1 and TRBJ2-7, with D tentatively TRBD1 or TRBD2 (6 bases each). V lost 0 bases to trimming and J lost 5 bases, with 12 bases between them. There are 14 residues in the CDR3. Germline V gene lookup returns CDR1 SGHRS and CDR2 YFSETQ. The CDR3 sequence is CASSLAGARDEQYF. The CDR3 DNA is TGCGCCAGCAGCTTGGCGGGGGCTCGGGACGAGCAGTACTTC.

A single count supports this clone. The V gene is TRBV28, the J gene TRBJ1-1; tentative D call: TRBD1 (5 bases). Trimming stripped 6 bases from V and 6 bases from J, with 17 bases between. Looked up from germline, CDR1 is MDHEN and CDR2 is SYDVKM. The CDR3 length is 14 residues. CDR3: CASSTSSGRAEAFF. The CDR3 nucleotides read TGTGCCAGCAGCACCTCATCGGGGCGAGCTGAAGCTTTCTTT.

The chain combines TRBV6-2 or TRBV6-3 with TRBJ2-3; no clear D gene. V was cut by 4 bases and J by 6 bases, with 5 bases left in between. This CDR3 is 11 amino acids long. Per the germline V gene, CDR1 is MNHEY and CDR2 is SVGEGT. For the CDR3, the DNA is TGTGCCAGCAGTTCTTGGGATACGCAGTATTTT. Amino acids: CASSSWDTQYF.

CDR3 sequence: CASRSGGALTDTQYF. The CDR3 DNA is TGTGCCAGCAGGAGCGGGGGGGCCCTCACAGATACGCAGTATTTT. The gene calls are TRBV9 and TRBJ2-3; TRBD2 matches 10 bases. This CDR3 is built from 15 residues. With V trimmed by 5 bases and J by 2 bases, 5 bases remained unmatched. Germline CDR1 reads SGDLS; CDR2 reads YYNGEE.

This chain links TRBV5-4 with TRBJ2-5; 8 bases agree with TRBD2. The junction had 18 bases not matched to a gene; V was cut back by 4 bases and J by 4 bases. Germline CDR1 and CDR2: SGHNT and YYREEE (reference sequence). The CDR3 covers 18 residues. The CDR3 here is CASSARRTGRAAGETQYF. The CDR3 DNA reads TGTGCCAGCAGCGCGCGAAGGACCGGGAGGGCCGCCGGAGAGACCCAGTACTTC.

This chain links TRBV29-1 with TRBJ1-3, with 8 bases that match TRBD1. Germline-derived CDR1 and CDR2 are SQVTM and ANQGSEA. The length of the CDR3 is 15 residues. The V gene end was trimmed by 6 bases and the J gene end by 6 bases; junction bases not matched to a gene: 13. The CDR3 DNA reads as TGCAGCGTCCAGGGGGTGACAGGGGCGCAAAACACCATATATTTT. Its protein product is CSVQGVTGAQNTIYF.

The chain carries TRBV7-9 and TRBJ1-3, with no clear D. Per the germline V gene, CDR1 is SEHNR and CDR2 is FQNEAQ (reference sequence). Trimming stripped 3 bases from V and 3 bases from J, with 3 bases between. The CDR3 runs to 12 residues. The CDR3 nucleotides read TGTGCCAGCAGCTTGTTTGGAAACACCATATATTTT. Translated, it gives CASSLFGNTIYF.

J is TRBJ2-2 and V is TRBV7-3; 10 nucleotides match TRBD2. The CDR3 covers 16 residues. CDR1 is SGHTA and CDR2 is FQGTGA in the germline V gene. V was clipped by 5 bases and J by 6 bases; unmatched bases: 9. The CDR3 is CASSPMSGRAAGELFF. The CDR3 DNA follows: TGTGCCAGCAGCCCCATGAGCGGGAGGGCCGCCGGGGAGCTGTTTTTT.

The V gene is TRBV7-2, the J gene TRBJ2-1; tentatively, D is TRBD1 (6 bases). The germline CDR1 and CDR2 sequences are SGHTA and FQGNSA. CDR3 length: 14 residues. V was clipped by 0 bases and J by 4 bases, with 7 bases between them. Written as DNA, the CDR3 is TGTGCCAGCAGCTTAGCACAGGGATACAATGAGCAGTTCTTC. Amino acids: CASSLAQGYNEQFF.

Concerning this clone itself: In the same sample, other DNA sequences code for this CDR3. This chain uses TRBV7-3 with TRBJ2-2, with a possible D match to TRBD2 (6 bases). Trimming cost V 3 bases and J 0 bases, with 8 bases left between them. Germline assignment: CDR1 SGHTA and CDR2 FQGTGA. CDR3 length equals 15 residues. This chain's CDR3 is CASSLTSTNTGELFF. Written as DNA, the CDR3 is TGTGCCAGCAGCTTGACTAGTACGAACACCGGGGAGCTGTTTTTT.

The CDR3 protein is CAWTGTGNSPLHF. In DNA form, the CDR3 reads TGTGCCTGGACCGGGACAGGAAATTCACCCCTCCACTTT. The rearrangement links TRBV30 to TRBJ1-6; 8 bases are shared with TRBD1. The CDR3 has 13 residues. The V gene end was trimmed by 4 bases and the J gene end by 7 bases; junction bases not matched to a gene: 3. The germline V gene encodes CDR1 GTSNPN and CDR2 SVGIG (reference sequence).

The chain carries TRBV6-2 or TRBV6-3 and TRBJ1-2; D remains ambiguous. The CDR3 runs to 13 residues. Germline V CDR1 and CDR2: MNHEY, SVGEGT. Trimming removed 2 bases from V and 3 bases from J, with 7 bases in between. The CDR3 DNA follows: TGTGCCAGCAGTTACCGAACATACTATGGCTACACCTTC. It specifies CASSYRTYYGYTF.